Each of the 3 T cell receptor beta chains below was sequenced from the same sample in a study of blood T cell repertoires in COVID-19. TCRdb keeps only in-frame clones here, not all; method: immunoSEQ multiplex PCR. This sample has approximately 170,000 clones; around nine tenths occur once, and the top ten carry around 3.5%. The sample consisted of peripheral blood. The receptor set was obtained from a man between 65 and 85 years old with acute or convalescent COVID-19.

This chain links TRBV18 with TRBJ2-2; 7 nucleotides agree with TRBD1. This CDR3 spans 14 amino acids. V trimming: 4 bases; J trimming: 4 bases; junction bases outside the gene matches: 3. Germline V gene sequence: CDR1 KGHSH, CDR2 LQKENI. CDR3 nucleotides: TGTGCCAGCTCACGCGAGGGGGCCACCGGGGAGCTGTTTTTT. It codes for CASSREGATGELFF.

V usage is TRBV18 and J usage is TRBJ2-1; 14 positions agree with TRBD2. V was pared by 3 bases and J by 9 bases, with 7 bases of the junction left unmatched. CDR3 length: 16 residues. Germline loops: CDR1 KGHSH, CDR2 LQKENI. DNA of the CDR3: TGTGCCAGCTCACCCCCCGGGACTAGCGGGAGAACTGAGCAGTTCTTC. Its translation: CASSPPGTSGRTEQFF.

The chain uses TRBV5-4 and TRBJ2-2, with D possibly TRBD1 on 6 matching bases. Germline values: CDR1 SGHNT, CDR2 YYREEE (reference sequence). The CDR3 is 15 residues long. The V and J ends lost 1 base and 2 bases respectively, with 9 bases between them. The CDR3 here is CASSLKTGNTGELFF. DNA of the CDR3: TGTGCCAGCAGCTTGAAGACAGGCAACACCGGGGAGCTGTTTTTT.